The TCR beta chain under discussion was sequenced for a study of T cells in Graves' hyperthyroidism and ophthalmopathy. For Graves' hyperthyroidism to be stable, ophthalmopathy could not progress within 18 months. The PBMCs were taken from less than 11 ml of fresh peripheral blood. Amplification of TCR beta CDR3 regions used RNA as the template. First-round RT-PCR of the TCR CDR3 relied on the HTBI primer set. MiXCR, run by TCRdb on the multiplex PCR reads, gives a single entry per CDR3 protein. This sample has 550,000 to 650,000 distinct CDR3 sequences, with 12% to 15% found just once. Ten or more counts support this clonotype. Its target is not known. Germline V gene sequence: CDR1 SGHVS, CDR2 FQNEAQ. The V end lost 5 bases, the J end lost 2 bases, and 13 bases lay between the germline ends. There are 14 residues in the CDR3. The study, taken as a whole, reports: The model made its ophthalmopathy prediction, and onset followed a median about 6.8 months later. Expanded thyroid clonotypes (above 0.001) were mostly also found in blood.

This chain uses TRBV7-8 with TRBJ2-7; D gene uncertain. The TCR was taken from a woman aged 40 to 50 with Graves' hyperthyroidism. The sample taken for sequencing was blood. The chain's CDR3 is CASSPRASTYEQYF. The CDR3 coding sequence is TGTGCCAGCAGCCCTCGGGCTTCAACCTACGAGCAGTACTTC.